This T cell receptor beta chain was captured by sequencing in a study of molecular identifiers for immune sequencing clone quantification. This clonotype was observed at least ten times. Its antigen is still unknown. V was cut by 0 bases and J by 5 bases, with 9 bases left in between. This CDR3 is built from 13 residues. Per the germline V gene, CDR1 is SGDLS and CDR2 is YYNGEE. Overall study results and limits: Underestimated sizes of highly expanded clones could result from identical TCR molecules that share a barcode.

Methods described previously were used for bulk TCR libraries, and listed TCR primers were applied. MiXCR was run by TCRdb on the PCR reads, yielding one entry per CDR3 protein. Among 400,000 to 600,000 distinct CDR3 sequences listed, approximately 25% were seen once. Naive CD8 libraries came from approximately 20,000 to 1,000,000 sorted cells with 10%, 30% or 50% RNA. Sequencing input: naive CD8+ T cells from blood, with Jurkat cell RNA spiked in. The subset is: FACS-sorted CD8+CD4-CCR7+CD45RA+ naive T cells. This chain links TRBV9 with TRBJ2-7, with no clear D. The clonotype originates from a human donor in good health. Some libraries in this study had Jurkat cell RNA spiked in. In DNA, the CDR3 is TGTGCCAGCAGCGTAGCTGATGGGAACGAGCAGTACTTC. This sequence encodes CASSVADGNEQYF.